Sequencing of this TCR beta chain was carried out in a study of shared clonotypes between healthy human individuals (dated by TCRdb to about 2020). Concerning the study at large: The cohort comprised a couple of women and a few men aged 18 to 49 years. Per donor, three plates each were used for CD4 naive and CD4 memory, two for CD8 naive, and one for CD8 memory. The study deeply sequenced blood TCR repertoires of five healthy adults to estimate repertoire size and the extent of clonotype sharing between individuals. Different laboratories and diverse techniques were used to prepare libraries and sequence TCR repertoires, to increase sequencing depth and limit assay-specific biases. Leukapheresis yielded between about 0.94 and 8.9 billion PBMCs per donor. The full study reports these points: The small number of donors limited the genetic and exposure-history diversity represented. Compared with non-shared clonotypes, the clonotypes found in all four sorted-subset donors had higher generation probabilities. Pairwise subsampling led to the expectation that sequencing depth would affect the degree of clonotype sharing among donors. Sampling was restricted to blood, and TCR repertoires in tissues likely differ from the TCR repertoires found in blood. Sharing across several donors was observed for around 5% of naive CD4, 3% to 3.5% of naive CD8, 2% to 2.5% of memory CD4, and roughly 0.4% of memory CD8 clonotypes. Estimated clonotype richness was generally larger for naive than for memory subsets. Incomplete sequencing was indicated by rarefaction of sorted-subset datasets, despite the large sequencing depth.

Healthy HIV-negative adults with no recently reported acute infections or vaccinations were included as donors. Only Caucasian adults living in Nashville, Tennessee, USA were represented among the donors. CD4+ T cells were enriched by magnetic negative selection, after which naive cells were positively selected on CD45RA and the negative fraction was taken as the memory subset. Blood was obtained by leukapheresis, after which PBMCs were separated by Ficoll-Histopaque density gradient centrifugation and cryopreserved in liquid nitrogen vapor phase. Analytical flow cytometry was used to check the purity and quantity of every magnetically sorted T cell population. Genomic DNA was isolated from every sorted fraction and measured by UV absorbance on a Nanodrop 2000c. V loses 4 bases, J loses 3 bases, and the germline ends lie 12 bases apart. Including the terminal cysteine and phenylalanine, the CDR3 comprises 15 residues. The retained sequence is limited to the CDR3, 45 bases, with the frame set at the first base. From the germline V gene, CDR1 is MDHEN and CDR2 is SYDVKM.

On this clone itself: What antigen it recognizes has not been identified. No clone much larger than this one lies a single base away; base qualities are absent.

Using the deep immunoSEQ assay, TCR CDR3 regions were amplified from genomic DNA by multiplex PCR. Extracted genomic DNA from each cell subset was spread evenly across all wells of several immunoSEQ 96-well plates, with each plate serving as a replicate. Each replicate PCR for sorted subsets received roughly 0.2 ug genomic DNA, equal to tens of thousands of T cell genomes. The purified libraries were quantified using a Qubit 3.0 fluorometer, sized with a Bioanalyzer 2100, and then quantified again using the KAPA Library Quantification kit. Every immunoSEQ 96-well plate was sequenced on a dedicated single-read 150-cycle Illumina NextSeq 550 flow cell. Concerning the study's data processing: Because only junctional sequences without quality scores were contained in the immunoSEQ output, filtering matching that applied to full-length reads could not be performed. Sequences were annotated with PyIR, a Python wrapper for IgBLAST v1.9, and V/J genes and CDR3 were assigned using IMGT germline references. Any read was removed if the V/J assignment was weak (E-value above 1e-6), the CDR3 was missing, or the read contained stop codons, out-of-frame junctions, or ambiguous translated residues. V3J clonotypes were defined as sequences sharing the same inferred V gene, J gene, and CDR3 amino acid sequence. Percentage overlap between repertoires was calculated by dividing the number of shared unique clonotypes by the size of the smaller repertoire. RTK rarefaction, the Chao1 estimator, and Recon v2.1 estimates of unobserved clonotypes were used to assess repertoire richness. OLGA was used to compute generation probabilities for all TCRbeta clonotypes that the gDNA method yielded from four donors. TCRdb's version of the immuneACCESS table is confined to in-frame rearrangements and falls short of the full clone set. An unresolved V gene accounts for under half of the shortfall where checked; the remainder is of unknown origin. V and J calls and clone size follow that table, whereas D and trimming were derived from the DNA. In this sample the table shows over a million clones, around 75% of which occur a single time. About 1.5% of the sample is taken by the ten largest.

Sequencing was done on a sample of memory CD4+ T cells sorted from blood. In light of the paper, this sample's cell subset or site label describes: CD45RA-negative fraction. This TCR derives from a man younger than 30 in good health. The chain links TRBV28 with TRBJ2-2; the D match is possibly TRBD1 or TRBD2, with 6 bases aligned in each. The CDR3 in this case is CASSSGGLDTGELFF. The DNA sequence is given as TGTGCCAGCAGTTCTGGGGGGCTAGACACCGGGGAGCTGTTTTTT.